One and the same sample provided the 7 T cell receptor beta chains below, sequenced in a study of Ad26.COV2.S vaccination and SARS-CoV-2 variants. Produced via immunoSEQ multiplex PCR; TCRdb's table is partial and in-frame only. Found here are about 680,000 clones, more than 70% of them singletons; the top ten hold approximately 1.5%. Treatment denoted: 15 to 20 received Ad26.COV2.S at low or high dose, single or two shots; several received placebo; per-sample allocation not given. It was on day 63 after the first vaccine or placebo injection that samples were taken. This specimen was peripheral blood, taken in a trial of Ad26.COV2.S vaccine versus placebo. The receptors originated from a person between 18 and 65 years old who received the Ad26.COV2.S COVID-19 vaccine or a placebo.

The J gene is TRBJ2-5, the V gene TRBV27; the match to TRBD1 covers 12 bases. Germline V gene sequence: CDR1 MNHEY, CDR2 SMNVEV (reference sequence). The CDR3 runs to 14 residues. Trimming at V came to 5 bases and at J to 5 bases, leaving 3 bases not matched to a gene. Here the CDR3 reads CASSGTGGLETQYF. DNA for the CDR3: TGTGCCAGCAGTGGGACAGGGGGCTTGGAGACCCAGTACTTC.

This clone was observed a single time. CDR3 in DNA: TGTGCCAGCAGTTTATCGGGCAGGAGCTCCTACAATGAGCAGTTCTTC. Encoded protein: CASSLSGRSSYNEQFF. This rearrangement joins TRBV27 to TRBJ2-1; D gene unclear. The CDR3 extends over 16 amino acids. V shed 0 bases and J shed 0 bases, with 9 bases lying between them. Germline lookup yields CDR1 MNHEY and CDR2 SMNVEV (reference sequence).

This rearrangement joins TRBV29-1 to TRBJ2-5, with TRBD1 matching over 9 bases. The CDR3 is 14 residues long. V shed 7 bases, J shed 5 bases, and the junction held 11 bases outside the gene matches. CDR1 is SQVTM, CDR2 ANQGSEA, per germline. CDR3 residues: CSAVSIGQGETQYF. CDR3 in DNA: TGCAGCGCCGTGTCAATCGGACAGGGGGAGACCCAGTACTTC. Full variable domain (remainder filled in from reference TRBV29-1 and TRBJ2-5): SAVISQKPSRDICQRGTSLTIQCQVDSQVTMMFWYRQQPGQSLTLIATANQGSEATYESGFVIDKFPISRPNLTFSTLTVSNMSPEDSSIYLCSAVSIGQGETQYFGPGTRLLVL.

This clone was counted a few times. This rearrangement joins TRBV7-3 to TRBJ2-2; 9 bases fit TRBD1. Germline V gives CDR1 SGHTA, CDR2 FQGTGA. The CDR3 is 18 residues long. The J segment lost 3 bases and the V segment lost 2 bases, leaving 10 bases of the junction unmatched. This CDR3 is CASSLGPPWDRDTGELFF. CDR3 nucleotides: TGTGCCAGCAGCTTAGGCCCGCCATGGGACAGGGACACCGGGGAGCTGTTTTTT.

This clone was seen once. V is TRBV5-1 and J is TRBJ2-7, with 10 bases that match TRBD1. CDR3 length equals 15 residues. CDR1 is SGHRS, CDR2 YFSETQ, per germline. The ends lost 0 bases at V and 7 bases at J; junction bases unmatched: 7. The CDR3 region has the DNA TGCGCCAGCAGCTTGGGACAGGGGGCTCGGGAAGAGCAGTACTTC. Translated: CASSLGQGAREEQYF.

The genes are TRBV2 and TRBJ2-5; possibly TRBD2 for D (5 bases). Trimming took 6 bases from V and 2 from J, leaving 13 bases between them. This CDR3 region has 14 residues. Germline values: CDR1 SNHLY, CDR2 FYNNEI. CDR3 in amino acids: CASRPAGLQETQYF. The DNA for the CDR3 is TGTGCCAGCAGGCCGGCGGGCCTTCAAGAGACCCAGTACTTC.

The J gene is TRBJ1-1, the V gene TRBV30; D not certain. From germline, CDR1 is GTSNPN and CDR2 SVGIG (reference sequence). Trimming removed 4 bases from V and 4 bases from J, with 7 bases in between. This CDR3 contains 11 residues. The CDR3 region is CAWTVGTEAFF. In DNA, the CDR3 is TGTGCCTGGACAGTCGGCACTGAAGCTTTCTTT. Complete variable domain (other parts from reference TRBV30 and TRBJ1-1): SQTIHQWPATLVQPVGSPLSLECTVEGTSNPNLYWYRQAAGRGLQLLFYSVGIGQISSEVPQNLSASRPQDRQFILSSKKLLLSDSGFYLCAWTVGTEAFFGQGTRLTVV.